This T cell receptor beta chain emerged from a study of human T cells and chemical hapten exposure. Looking at the study overall: Weekly scalp doses of diphenylcyclopropenone were given to patients during the roughly 26-week study. Notes on the study in general: Patch test score was positively correlated with the counts of PT1 expanded TCRs.

The CDR3 loop spans 14 amino acids. CDR1 SQVTM and CDR2 ANQGSEA come from the germline V gene. After removal of 4 bases from V and 3 bases from J, the junction contained 7 bases not matched to a gene. Time point meaning: patch test 1, 2 weeks after DPC sensitization. Described treatment: therapeutic diphenylcyclopropenone sensitization with weekly scalp DPC. This clonotype occurred many times. Its antigen is not known. TCRdb itself ran the RACE reads through MiXCR, one entry per CDR3 protein. The profile shows 95,000 to 150,000 distinct CDR3 sequences, 12% to 15% of them singletons. The clonotype comes from a man aged 18 to 29 with alopecia areata. Some clones in this sample may be carry-over from other donors' samples. The chain is built from TRBV29-1 and TRBJ2-7; 9 positions agree with TRBD1. Sequencing was performed on whole blood, taken in connection with sensitization to the hapten diphenylcyclopropenone (DPC). The CDR3 DNA reads as TGCAGCGTTGCTTTAGGACAGGGGAACTACGAGCAGTACTTC. It yields the protein CSVALGQGNYEQYF.